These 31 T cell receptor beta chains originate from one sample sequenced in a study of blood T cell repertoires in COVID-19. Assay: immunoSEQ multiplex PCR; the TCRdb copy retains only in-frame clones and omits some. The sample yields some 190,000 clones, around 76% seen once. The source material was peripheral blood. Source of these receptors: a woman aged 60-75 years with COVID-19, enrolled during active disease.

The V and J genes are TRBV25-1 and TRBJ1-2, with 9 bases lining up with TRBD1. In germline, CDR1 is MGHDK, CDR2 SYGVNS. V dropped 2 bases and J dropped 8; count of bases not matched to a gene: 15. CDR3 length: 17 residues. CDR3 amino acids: CASSEIPPGTGLSGYTF. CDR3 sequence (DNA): TGTGCCAGCAGTGAAATTCCCCCGGGGACAGGGCTCTCCGGCTACACCTTC.

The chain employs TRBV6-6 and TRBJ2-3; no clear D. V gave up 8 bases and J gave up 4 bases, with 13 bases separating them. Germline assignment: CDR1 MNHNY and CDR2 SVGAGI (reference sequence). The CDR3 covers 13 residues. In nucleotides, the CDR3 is TGTGCCAGCGCACCGGGTTTTGCAGATACGCAGTATTTT. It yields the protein CASAPGFADTQYF.

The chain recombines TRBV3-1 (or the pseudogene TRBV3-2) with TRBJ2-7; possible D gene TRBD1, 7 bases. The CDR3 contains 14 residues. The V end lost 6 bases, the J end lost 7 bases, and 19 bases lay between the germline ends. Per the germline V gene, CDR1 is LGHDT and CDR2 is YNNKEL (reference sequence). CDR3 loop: CASSHRGGLGEQYV. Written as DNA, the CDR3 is TGTGCCAGCAGTCACAGGGGAGGCTTAGGAGAGCAGTACGTC.

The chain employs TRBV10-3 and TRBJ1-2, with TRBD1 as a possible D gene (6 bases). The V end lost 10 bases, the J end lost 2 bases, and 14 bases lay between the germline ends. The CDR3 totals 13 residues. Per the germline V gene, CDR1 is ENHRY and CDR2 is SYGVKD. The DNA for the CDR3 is TGTGCCAGCCGATACAGGGACAACTATGGCTACACCTTC. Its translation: CASRYRDNYGYTF.

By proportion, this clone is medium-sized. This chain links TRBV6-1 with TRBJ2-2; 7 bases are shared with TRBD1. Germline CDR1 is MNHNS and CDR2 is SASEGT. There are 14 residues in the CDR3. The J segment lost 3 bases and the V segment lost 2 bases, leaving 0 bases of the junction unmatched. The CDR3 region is CASSEQGDTGELFF. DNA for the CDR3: TGTGCCAGCAGTGAACAGGGGGACACCGGGGAGCTGTTTTTT.

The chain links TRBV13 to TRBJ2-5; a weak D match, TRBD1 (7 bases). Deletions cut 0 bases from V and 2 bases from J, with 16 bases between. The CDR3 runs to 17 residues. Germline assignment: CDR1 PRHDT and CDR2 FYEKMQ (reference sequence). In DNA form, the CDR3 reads TGTGCCAGCAGCTTAGGCAGGGGGGCTAGCGTACAAGAGACCCAGTACTTC. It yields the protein CASSLGRGASVQETQYF. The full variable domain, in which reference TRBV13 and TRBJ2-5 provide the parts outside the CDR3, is AAGVIQSPRHLIKEKRETATLKCYPIPRHDTVYWYQQGPGQDPQFLISFYEKMQSDKGSIPDRFSAQQFSDYHSELNMSSLELGDSALYFCASSLGRGASVQETQYFGPGTRLLVL.

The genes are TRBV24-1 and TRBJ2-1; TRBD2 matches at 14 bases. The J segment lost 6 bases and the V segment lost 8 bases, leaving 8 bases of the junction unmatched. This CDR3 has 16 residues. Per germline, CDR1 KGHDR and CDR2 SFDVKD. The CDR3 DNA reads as TGTGCCACCAATCCCGGGACTAGCGGGGGTGTCAATGAGCAGTTCTTC. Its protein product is CATNPGTSGGVNEQFF.

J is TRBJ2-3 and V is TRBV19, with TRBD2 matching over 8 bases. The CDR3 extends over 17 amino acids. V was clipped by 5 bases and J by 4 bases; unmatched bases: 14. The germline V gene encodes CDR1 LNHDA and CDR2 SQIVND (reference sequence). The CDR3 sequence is CASSYAGPSGWSDTQYF. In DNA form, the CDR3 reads TGTGCCAGTAGTTATGCCGGGCCTAGCGGGTGGTCAGATACGCAGTATTTT.

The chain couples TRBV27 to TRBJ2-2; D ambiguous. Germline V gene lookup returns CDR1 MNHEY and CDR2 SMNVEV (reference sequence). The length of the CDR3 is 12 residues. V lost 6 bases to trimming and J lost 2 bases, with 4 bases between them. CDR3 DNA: TGTGCCAGCAGCCGTAACACCGGGGAGCTGTTTTTT. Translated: CASSRNTGELFF.

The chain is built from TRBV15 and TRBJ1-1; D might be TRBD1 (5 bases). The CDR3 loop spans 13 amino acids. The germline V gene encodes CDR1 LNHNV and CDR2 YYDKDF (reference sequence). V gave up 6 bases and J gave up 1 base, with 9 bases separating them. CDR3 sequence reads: CATRRGANTEAFF. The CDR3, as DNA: TGTGCCACCAGGCGCGGGGCGAACACTGAAGCTTTCTTT. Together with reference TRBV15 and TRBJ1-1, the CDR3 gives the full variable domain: DAMVIQNPRYQVTQFGKPVTLSCSQTLNHNVMYWYQQKSSQAPKLLFHYYDKDFNNEADTPDNFQSRRPNTSFCFLDIRSPGLGDTAMYLCATRRGANTEAFFGQGTRLTVV.

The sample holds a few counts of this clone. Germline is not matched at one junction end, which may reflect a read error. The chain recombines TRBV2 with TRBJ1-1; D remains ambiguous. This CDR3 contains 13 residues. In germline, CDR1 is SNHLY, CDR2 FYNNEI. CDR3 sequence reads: CATPIRVNAEAFF. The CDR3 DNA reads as TGTGCCACCCCGATCCGGGTGAACGCTGAAGCTTTCTTT.

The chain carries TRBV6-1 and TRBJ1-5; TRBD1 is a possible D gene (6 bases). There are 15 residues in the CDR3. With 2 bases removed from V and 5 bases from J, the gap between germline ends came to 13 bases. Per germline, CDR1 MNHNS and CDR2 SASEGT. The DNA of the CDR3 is TGTGCCAGCAGTGAATATTGGGGGCAGCATCAGCCCCAGCATTTT. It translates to CASSEYWGQHQPQHF.

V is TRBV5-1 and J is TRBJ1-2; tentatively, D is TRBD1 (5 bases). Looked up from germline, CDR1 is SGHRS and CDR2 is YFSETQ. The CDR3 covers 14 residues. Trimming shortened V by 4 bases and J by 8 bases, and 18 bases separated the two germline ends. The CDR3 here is CASSPLGGGDGYTF. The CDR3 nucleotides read TGCGCCAGCAGCCCCCTCGGGGGAGGGGACGGCTACACCTTC.

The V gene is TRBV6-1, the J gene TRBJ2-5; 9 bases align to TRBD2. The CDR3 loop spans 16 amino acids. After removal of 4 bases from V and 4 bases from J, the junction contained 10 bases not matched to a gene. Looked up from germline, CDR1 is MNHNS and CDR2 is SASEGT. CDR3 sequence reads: CASSAGSRGGRETQYF. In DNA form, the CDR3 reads TGTGCCAGCAGTGCGGGTTCGCGGGGGGGCAGAGAGACCCAGTACTTC.

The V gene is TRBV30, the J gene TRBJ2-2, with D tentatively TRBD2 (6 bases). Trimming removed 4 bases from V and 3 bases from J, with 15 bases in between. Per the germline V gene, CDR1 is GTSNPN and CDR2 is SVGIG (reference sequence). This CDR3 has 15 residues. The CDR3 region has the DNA TGTGCCTGGACCATCGGCGGAGGGCACACCGGGGAGCTGTTTTTT. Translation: CAWTIGGGHTGELFF.

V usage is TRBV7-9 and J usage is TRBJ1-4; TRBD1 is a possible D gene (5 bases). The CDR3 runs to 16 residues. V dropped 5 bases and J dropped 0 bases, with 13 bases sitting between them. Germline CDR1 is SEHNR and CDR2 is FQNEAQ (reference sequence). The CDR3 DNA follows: TGTGCCAGCAGCCCACAGGTGGCAGCAACTAATGAAAAACTGTTTTTT. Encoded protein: CASSPQVAATNEKLFF.

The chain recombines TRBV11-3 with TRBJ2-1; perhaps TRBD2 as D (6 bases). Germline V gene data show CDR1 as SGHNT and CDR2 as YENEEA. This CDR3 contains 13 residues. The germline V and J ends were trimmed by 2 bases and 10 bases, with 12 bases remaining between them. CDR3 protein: CASSLPGVKEQFF. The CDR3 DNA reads TGTGCCAGCAGCTTACCGGGGGTCAAAGAGCAGTTCTTC.

CDR3: CASSYAPGEAYEQYF. CDR3 bases: TGTGCCAGCAGTTACGCGCCAGGGGAAGCCTACGAGCAGTACTTC. The V gene is TRBV6-5, the J gene TRBJ2-7; a weak D match, TRBD1 (6 bases). Germline lookup yields CDR1 MNHEY and CDR2 SVGAGI. Trimming cost V 2 bases and J 2 bases, with 13 bases left between them. This CDR3 contains 15 residues.

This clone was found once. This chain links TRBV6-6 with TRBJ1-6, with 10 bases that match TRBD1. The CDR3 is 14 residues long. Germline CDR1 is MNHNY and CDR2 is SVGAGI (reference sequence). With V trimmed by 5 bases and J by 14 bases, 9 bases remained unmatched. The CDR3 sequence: CASSLGQGVLALHF. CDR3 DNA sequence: TGTGCCAGCAGTCTAGGACAGGGGGTTTTGGCCCTCCACTTT.

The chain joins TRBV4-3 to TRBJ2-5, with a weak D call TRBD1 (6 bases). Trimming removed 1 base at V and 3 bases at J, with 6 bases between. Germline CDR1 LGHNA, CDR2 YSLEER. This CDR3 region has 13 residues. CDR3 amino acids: CASSQGTEETQYF. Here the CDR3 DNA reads TGCGCCAGCAGCCAAGGGACAGAAGAGACCCAGTACTTC.

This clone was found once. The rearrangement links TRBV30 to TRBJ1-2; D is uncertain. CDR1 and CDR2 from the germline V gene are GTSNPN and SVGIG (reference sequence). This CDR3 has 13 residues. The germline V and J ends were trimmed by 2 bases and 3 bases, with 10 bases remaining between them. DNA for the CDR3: TGTGCCTGGAGTCCCGGGTCTTACTATGGCTACACCTTC. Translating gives CAWSPGSYYGYTF.

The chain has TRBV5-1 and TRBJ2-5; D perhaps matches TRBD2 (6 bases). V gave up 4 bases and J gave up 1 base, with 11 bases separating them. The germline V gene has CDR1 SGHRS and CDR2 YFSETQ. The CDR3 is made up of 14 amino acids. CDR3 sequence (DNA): TGCGCCAGCAGCCCTGGCGGGACCCAAGAGACCCAGTACTTC. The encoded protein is CASSPGGTQETQYF.

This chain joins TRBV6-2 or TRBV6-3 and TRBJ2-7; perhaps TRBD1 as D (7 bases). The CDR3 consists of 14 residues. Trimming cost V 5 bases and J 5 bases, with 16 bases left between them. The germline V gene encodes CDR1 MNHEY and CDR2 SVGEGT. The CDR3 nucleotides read TGTGCCAGCAGTCAGGGGGGCCTGCCGAACGAGCAGTACTTC. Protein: CASSQGGLPNEQYF.

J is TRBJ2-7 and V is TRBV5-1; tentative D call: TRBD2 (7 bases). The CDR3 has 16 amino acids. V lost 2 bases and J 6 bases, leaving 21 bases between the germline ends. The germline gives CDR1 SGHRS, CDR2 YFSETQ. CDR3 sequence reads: CASSLRVLGGAGEQYF. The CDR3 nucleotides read TGCGCCAGCAGCTTACGAGTACTAGGGGGGGCCGGCGAGCAGTACTTC. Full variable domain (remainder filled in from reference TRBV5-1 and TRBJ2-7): KAGVTQTPRYLIKTRGQQVTLSCSPISGHRSVSWYQQTPGQGLQFLFEYFSETQRNKGNFPGRFSGRQFSNSRSEMNVSTLELGDSALYLCASSLRVLGGAGEQYFGPGTRLTVT.

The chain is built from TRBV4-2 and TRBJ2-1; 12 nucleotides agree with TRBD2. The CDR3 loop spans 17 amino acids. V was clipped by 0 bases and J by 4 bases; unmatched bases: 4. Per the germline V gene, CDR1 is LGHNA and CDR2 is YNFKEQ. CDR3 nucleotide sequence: TGTGCCAGCAGCCAAGATCTAGCGGGGGGGCATTACAATGAGCAGTTCTTC. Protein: CASSQDLAGGHYNEQFF.

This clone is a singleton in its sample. The CDR3, as DNA: TGCAGTGCTAGTCTGCTAGGGACAGGCAACACAGATACGCAGTATTTT. It codes for CSASLLGTGNTDTQYF. This sequence joins TRBV20-1 and TRBJ2-3; 8 nucleotides line up with TRBD1. Germline loops: CDR1 DFQATT, CDR2 SNEGSKA (reference sequence). The V and J ends lost 3 bases and 2 bases, in that order; junction bases with no gene match: 10. This CDR3 comprises 16 residues.

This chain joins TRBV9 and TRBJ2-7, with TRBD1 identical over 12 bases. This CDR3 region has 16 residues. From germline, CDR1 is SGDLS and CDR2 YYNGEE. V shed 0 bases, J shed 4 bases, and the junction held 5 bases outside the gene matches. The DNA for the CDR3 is TGTGCCAGCAGCGTAGGCGGGACAGGGGGCATATACGAGCAGTACTTC. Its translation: CASSVGGTGGIYEQYF. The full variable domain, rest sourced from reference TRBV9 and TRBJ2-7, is DSGVTQTPKHLITATGQRVTLRCSPRSGDLSVYWYQQSLDQGLQFLIQYYNGEERAKGNILERFSAQQFPDLHSELNLSSLELGDSALYFCASSVGGTGGIYEQYFGPGTRLTVT.

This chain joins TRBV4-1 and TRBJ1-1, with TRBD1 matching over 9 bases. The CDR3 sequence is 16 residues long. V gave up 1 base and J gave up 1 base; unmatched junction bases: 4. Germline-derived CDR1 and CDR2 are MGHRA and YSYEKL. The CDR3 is CASSQVRTGENTEAFF. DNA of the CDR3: TGCGCCAGCAGCCAAGTTCGGACAGGGGAGAACACTGAAGCTTTCTTT.

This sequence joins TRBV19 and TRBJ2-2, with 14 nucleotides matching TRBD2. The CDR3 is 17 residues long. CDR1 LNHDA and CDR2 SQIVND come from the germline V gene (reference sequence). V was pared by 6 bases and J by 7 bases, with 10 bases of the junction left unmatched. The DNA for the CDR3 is TGTGCCAGTAGCAAGAGACTAGCGGGAGGGCCGAGCGGGGAGCTGTTTTTT. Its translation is CASSKRLAGGPSGELFF. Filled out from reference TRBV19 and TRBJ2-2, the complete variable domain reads DGGITQSPKYLFRKEGQNVTLSCEQNLNHDAMYWYRQDPGQGLRLIYYSQIVNDFQKGDIAEGYSVSREKKESFPLTVTSAQKNPTAFYLCASSKRLAGGPSGELFFGEGSRLTVL.

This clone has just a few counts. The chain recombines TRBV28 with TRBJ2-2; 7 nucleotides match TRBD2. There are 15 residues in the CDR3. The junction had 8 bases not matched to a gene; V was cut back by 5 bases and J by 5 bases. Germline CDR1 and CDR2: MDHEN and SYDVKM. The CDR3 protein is CASSPRAGVTGELFF. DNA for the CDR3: TGTGCCAGCAGTCCTCGGGCGGGAGTGACCGGGGAGCTGTTTTTT.

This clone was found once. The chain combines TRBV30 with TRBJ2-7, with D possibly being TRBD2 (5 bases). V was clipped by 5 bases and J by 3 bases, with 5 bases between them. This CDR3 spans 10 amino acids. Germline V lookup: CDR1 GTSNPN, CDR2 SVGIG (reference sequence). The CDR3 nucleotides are TGTGCCTGGGGACTCTACGAGCAGTACTTC. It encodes CAWGLYEQYF.